These 22 T cell receptor beta chains were sequenced from one sample in a study of blood T cells in healthy people across ages. Through a sample-barcoded 5' primer and a J-beta primer mix, a second PCR was run for roughly 7 to 11 cycles. TCRdb recomputed calls from the 5' RACE reads with MiXCR, one row per CDR3 protein. The profile covers roughly 2 million distinct CDR3 sequences, with just under 50% appearing a single time and approximately 2% taken by the ten largest. Material: blood. These receptors came from a woman in her forties in good health.

The table lists this clonotype with a few counts. This chain joins TRBV7-2 and TRBJ2-7; D is possibly TRBD1 (6 bases). CDR1 and CDR2 (germline): SGHTA, FQGNSA. This CDR3 spans 15 amino acids. Deletions cut 2 bases from V and 2 bases from J, with 13 bases between. The CDR3 DNA sequence: TGTGCCAGCAGCTTAACAGGGCAAGCTCCCTACGAGCAGTACTTC. Protein sequence: CASSLTGQAPYEQYF.

This clonotype has more than one count but fewer than ten. The J gene is TRBJ2-5, the V gene TRBV5-1, with TRBD1 identical over 7 bases. Germline values: CDR1 SGHRS, CDR2 YFSETQ. CDR3 size: 16 residues. After removal of 3 bases from V and 2 bases from J, the junction contained 10 bases not matched to a gene. CDR3 nucleotides: TGCGCCAGCAGCTCCCTCCCCTCGACAGGGCAAGAGACCCAGTACTTC. Translation gives CASSSLPSTGQETQYF.

The chain couples TRBV10-3 to TRBJ2-5, with a tentative D call TRBD1 (5 bases). The germline V gene encodes CDR1 ENHRY and CDR2 SYGVKD. Trimming removed 1 base at V and 1 base at J, with 10 bases between. This CDR3 is 15 amino acids long. The CDR3 DNA sequence: TGTGCCATCAGTGAGTTAAGTGACAGCCAAGAGACCCAGTACTTC. Translating it yields CAISELSDSQETQYF.

The rearrangement joins TRBV28 to TRBJ1-6; 8 bases are shared with TRBD1. CDR3 length: 15 residues. The germline V gene encodes CDR1 MDHEN and CDR2 SYDVKM. V shed 5 bases, J shed 7 bases, and the junction held 7 bases outside the gene matches. As DNA, the CDR3 is TGTGCCAGCAGTCCGGGACAGGTTGTGAATTCACCCCTCCACTTT. Its translation is CASSPGQVVNSPLHF.

This clonotype occurred once. The chain joins TRBV7-2 to TRBJ1-3; D call uncertain. Germline V gene data show CDR1 as SGHTA and CDR2 as FQGNSA. The V end was cut by 5 bases, the J end by 9 bases, with 14 bases between. The CDR3 sequence is 13 residues long. The CDR3 loop reads CASSQSYRGTIYF. CDR3 DNA sequence: TGTGCCAGCAGCCAATCTTATCGTGGCACCATATATTTT.

This clonotype was recorded a few times. V usage is TRBV6-1 and J usage is TRBJ2-5, with TRBD1 identical over 10 bases. The J call is doubtful: the DNA matches TRBJ2-7 better. Germline-derived CDR1 and CDR2 are MNHNS and SASEGT. This CDR3 region has 13 residues. CDR3 sequence: CASERDRGNEQYF. CDR3 bases: TGTGCCAGCGAACGGGACAGGGGTAACGAGCAGTACTTC.

The chain recombines TRBV7-2 with TRBJ1-5; no firm D call. Per germline, CDR1 SGHTA and CDR2 FQGNSA. The CDR3 is made up of 13 amino acids. V lost 4 bases to trimming and J lost 7 bases, with 11 bases between them. CDR3 coding DNA: TGTGCCAGCAGCTCCCAGGACGTCCAGCCCCAGCATTTT. Translating it yields CASSSQDVQPQHF. The full variable domain, in which reference TRBV7-2 and TRBJ1-5 provide the parts outside the CDR3, is GAGVSQSPSNKVTEKGKDVELRCDPISGHTALYWYRQSLGQGLEFLIYFQGNSAPDKSGLPSDRFSAERTGGSVSTLTIQRTQQEDSAVYLCASSSQDVQPQHFGDGTRLSIL.

This clonotype appeared once. The rearrangement joins TRBV12-3 or TRBV12-4 to TRBJ2-2, with TRBD2 as a possible D gene (6 bases). This CDR3 contains 16 residues. Between the trimmed V and J ends, which lost 5 bases and 3 bases, there was a span of 16 bases. The chain's CDR3 is CASSLSGTDYTGELFF. The CDR3 DNA reads as TGTGCCAGCAGTCTCTCGGGGACTGACTACACCGGGGAGCTGTTTTTT.

CDR3 residues: CASNSVRYQYEQYF. The DNA of the CDR3 is TGTGCCAGCAATTCAGTCAGGTACCAGTACGAGCAGTACTTC. J is TRBJ2-5 and V is TRBV6-2 or TRBV6-3; D gene ambiguous. TRBJ2-7 matches the DNA end more closely, so the J call is doubtful. Germline CDR1 and CDR2: MNHEY and SVGEGT. The CDR3 is 14 residues long.

The rearrangement links TRBV27 to TRBJ2-5; weak D call: TRBD1 (6 bases). The V and J ends lost 2 bases and 4 bases respectively, with 14 bases between them. This CDR3 is 15 amino acids long. Germline V gene sequence: CDR1 MNHEY, CDR2 SMNVEV (reference sequence). The CDR3 protein is CASSLIFGGRETQYF. The CDR3 DNA follows: TGTGCCAGCAGTTTAATATTTGGGGGCCGAGAGACCCAGTACTTC.

The V and J genes are TRBV5-1 and TRBJ1-6; 7 bases map to TRBD1. V was clipped by 8 bases and J by 8 bases; unmatched bases: 13. The CDR3 is 15 amino acids. The germline CDR1 and CDR2 sequences are SGHRS and YFSETQ. This chain's CDR3 is CASSTRTGTDSPLHF. The CDR3, as DNA: TGCGCCAGTAGCACGCGGACAGGAACGGATTCACCCCTCCACTTT.

This chain joins TRBV2 and TRBJ2-1; 8 bases map to TRBD1. The V gene's germline CDR1 is SNHLY and CDR2 FYNNEI. This CDR3 has 16 amino acids. The V segment lost 1 base and the J segment 5 bases; nucleotides outside the gene matches: 7. The CDR3 sequence is CASSEGRTGRNNEQFF. CDR3 DNA: TGTGCCAGCAGTGAAGGGAGGACAGGGCGCAACAATGAGCAGTTCTTC.

The V and J genes are TRBV6-6 and TRBJ2-7, with D perhaps TRBD1 or TRBD2 (5 bases each). The V end lost 5 bases, the J end lost 7 bases, and 12 bases lay between the germline ends. The CDR3 loop spans 12 amino acids. Per germline, CDR1 MNHNY and CDR2 SVGAGI (reference sequence). CDR3 in amino acids: CASSRGVWEQYF. CDR3 coding DNA: TGTGCCAGCAGTCGAGGGGTCTGGGAGCAGTACTTC.

The chain carries TRBV4-3 and TRBJ2-7, with 12 positions matching TRBD1. Germline lookup yields CDR1 LGHNA and CDR2 YSLEER. Trimming removed 6 bases from V and 5 bases from J; junction bases left unmatched: 17. CDR3 size: 18 residues. CDR3 nucleotides: TGCGCCAGCAGTCCCGGGACAGGGGGCTCCTACCGGTTCCACGAGCAGTACTTC. Its translation is CASSPGTGGSYRFHEQYF.

The gene calls are TRBV12-3 or TRBV12-4 and TRBJ2-6; 7 bases agree with TRBD1. V dropped 7 bases and J dropped 0; count of bases not matched to a gene: 6. The CDR3 has 16 amino acids. This CDR3 reads CASNPGQFSGANVLTF. CDR3 sequence (DNA): TGTGCCAGCAACCCGGGACAGTTCTCTGGGGCCAACGTCCTGACTTTC.

The chain links TRBV5-5 to TRBJ2-5, with 9 bases fitting TRBD2. J lost 3 bases, V lost 1 base, and 1 base had no gene match. CDR3 size: 14 residues. Germline lookup yields CDR1 SGHKS and CDR2 YYEKEE (reference sequence). CDR3 residues: CASSLPSGEETQYF. As DNA, the CDR3 is TGTGCCAGCAGCTTGCCTAGCGGGGAAGAGACCCAGTACTTC.

This clonotype was seen only a few times. V is TRBV10-3 and J is TRBJ1-1; TRBD1 agrees at 7 bases. This CDR3 is 16 amino acids long. Germline V gives CDR1 ENHRY, CDR2 SYGVKD. The trim removed 2 bases at V and 3 bases at J, leaving 9 bases unmatched. The CDR3 DNA follows: TGTGCCATCAGTGAGCCTTGGACAGGTACGGACACTGAAGCTTTCTTT. Translation gives CAISEPWTGTDTEAFF.

The J gene is TRBJ1-2, the V gene TRBV12-3 or TRBV12-4; maybe TRBD1 (5 bases). CDR3 length equals 16 residues. V was trimmed by 5 bases and J by 2 bases, leaving 18 bases between them. In DNA, the CDR3 is TGTGCCAGCAGTGGCAAGATCGACAGATACAACTATGGCTACACCTTC. Its protein is CASSGKIDRYNYGYTF.

This clonotype was seen a handful of times. The genes are TRBV3-1 and TRBJ2-5; 9 bases align to TRBD1. V trimming: 4 bases; J trimming: 2 bases; junction bases outside the gene matches: 8. The CDR3 covers 16 residues. Per the germline V gene, CDR1 is LGHDT and CDR2 is YNNKEL (reference sequence). The CDR3 nucleotides read TGTGCCAGCAGCCTGCCGATGGGACAGGGACAAGAGACCCAGTACTTC. Translated, it gives CASSLPMGQGQETQYF.

The genes are TRBV5-1 and TRBJ1-2; D may be TRBD1 (5 bases). Germline V gene lookup returns CDR1 SGHRS and CDR2 YFSETQ. V was shortened by 2 bases and J by 5 bases, with 19 bases between the two germline ends. CDR3 length: 16 amino acids. CDR3 coding DNA: TGCGCCAGCAGCTTTGGGTCTGCGTCAGCAGGGTATGGCTACACCTTC. Translated: CASSFGSASAGYGYTF.

Only a few counts were recorded for this clonotype. V is TRBV28 and J is TRBJ2-7; D gene unclear. The germline V gene has CDR1 MDHEN and CDR2 SYDVKM. The CDR3 is made up of 15 amino acids. The V and J ends lost 2 bases and 8 bases respectively, with 19 bases between them. CDR3 amino acids: CASSLELQPPSQQYF. The DNA for the CDR3 is TGTGCCAGCAGTTTAGAATTACAGCCCCCCTCCCAGCAGTACTTC.

This sequence joins TRBV6-2 or TRBV6-3 and TRBJ2-3; D is unclear. The CDR3 is made up of 16 amino acids. Germline V lookup: CDR1 MNHEY, CDR2 SVGEGT. V lost 0 bases, J lost 2 bases, and 12 bases lay in between. CDR3 nucleotide sequence: TGTGCCAGCAGTTACTCGATCGGCGGAGACACAGATACGCAGTATTTT. Its translation: CASSYSIGGDTDTQYF.